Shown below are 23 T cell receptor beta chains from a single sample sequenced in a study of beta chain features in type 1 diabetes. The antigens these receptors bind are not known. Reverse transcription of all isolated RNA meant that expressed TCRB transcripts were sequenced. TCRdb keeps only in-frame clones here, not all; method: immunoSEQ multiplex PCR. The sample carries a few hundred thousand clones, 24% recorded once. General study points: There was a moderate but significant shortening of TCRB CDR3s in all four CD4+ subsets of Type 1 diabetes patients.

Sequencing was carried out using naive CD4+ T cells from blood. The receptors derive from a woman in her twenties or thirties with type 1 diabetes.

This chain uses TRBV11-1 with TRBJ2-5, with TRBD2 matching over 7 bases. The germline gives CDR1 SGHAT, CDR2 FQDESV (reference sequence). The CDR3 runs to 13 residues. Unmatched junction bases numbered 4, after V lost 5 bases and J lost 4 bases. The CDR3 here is CASSRSGVETQYF. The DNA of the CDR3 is TGTGCCAGCAGCCGGAGCGGGGTAGAGACCCAGTACTTC.

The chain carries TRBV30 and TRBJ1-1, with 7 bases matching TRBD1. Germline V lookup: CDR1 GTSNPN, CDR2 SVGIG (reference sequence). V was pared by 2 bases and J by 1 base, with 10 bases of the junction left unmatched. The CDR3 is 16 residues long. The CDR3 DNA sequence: TGTGCCTGGAGTCCCCAAGGGACAGCGAGGAACACTGAAGCTTTCTTT. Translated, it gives CAWSPQGTARNTEAFF.

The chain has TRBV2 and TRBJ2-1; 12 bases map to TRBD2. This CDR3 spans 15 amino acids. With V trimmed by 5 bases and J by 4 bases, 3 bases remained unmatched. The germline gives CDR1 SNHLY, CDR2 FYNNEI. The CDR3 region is CASSLAGGNYNEQFF. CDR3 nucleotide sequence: TGTGCCAGCAGTCTAGCGGGAGGGAATTACAATGAGCAGTTCTTC.

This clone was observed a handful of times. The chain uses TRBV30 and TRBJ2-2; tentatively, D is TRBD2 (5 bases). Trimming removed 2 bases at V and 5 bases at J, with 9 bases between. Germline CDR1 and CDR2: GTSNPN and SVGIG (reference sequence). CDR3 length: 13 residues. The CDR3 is CAWSPTRTGELFF. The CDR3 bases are TGTGCCTGGAGTCCTACTAGGACCGGGGAGCTGTTTTTT.

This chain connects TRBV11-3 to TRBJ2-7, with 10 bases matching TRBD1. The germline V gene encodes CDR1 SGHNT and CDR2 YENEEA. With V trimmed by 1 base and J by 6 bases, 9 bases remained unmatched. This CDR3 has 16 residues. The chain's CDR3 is CASSLAGTGVLLEQYF. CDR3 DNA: TGTGCCAGCAGCTTAGCCGGGACAGGGGTCCTTCTCGAGCAGTACTTC.

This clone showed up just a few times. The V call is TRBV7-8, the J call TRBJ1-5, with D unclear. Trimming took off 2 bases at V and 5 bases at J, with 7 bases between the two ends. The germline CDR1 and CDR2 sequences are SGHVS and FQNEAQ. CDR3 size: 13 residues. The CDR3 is CASSLSGDQPQHF. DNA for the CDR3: TGTGCCAGCAGCTTATCGGGAGATCAGCCCCAGCATTTT.

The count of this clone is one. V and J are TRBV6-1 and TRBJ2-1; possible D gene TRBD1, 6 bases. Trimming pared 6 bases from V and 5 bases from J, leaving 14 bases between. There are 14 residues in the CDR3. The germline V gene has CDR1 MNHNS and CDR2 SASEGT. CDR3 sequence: CASRALGTNNEQFF. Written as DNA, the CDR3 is TGTGCCAGCAGAGCACTTGGGACAAACAATGAGCAGTTCTTC.

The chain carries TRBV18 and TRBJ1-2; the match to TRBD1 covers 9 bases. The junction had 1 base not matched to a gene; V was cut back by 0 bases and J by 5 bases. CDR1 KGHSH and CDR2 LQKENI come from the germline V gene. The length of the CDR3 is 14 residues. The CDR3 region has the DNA TGTGCCAGCTCACCACCGGGACAGGGATATGGCTACACCTTC. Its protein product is CASSPPGQGYGYTF.

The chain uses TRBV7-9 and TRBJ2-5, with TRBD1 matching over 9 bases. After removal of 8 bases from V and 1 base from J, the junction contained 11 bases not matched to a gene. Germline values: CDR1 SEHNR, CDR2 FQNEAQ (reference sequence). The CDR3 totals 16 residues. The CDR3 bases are TGTGCCAGCTCCCCGCCGGGACAGGGTGGCCAAGAGACCCAGTACTTC. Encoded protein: CASSPPGQGGQETQYF.

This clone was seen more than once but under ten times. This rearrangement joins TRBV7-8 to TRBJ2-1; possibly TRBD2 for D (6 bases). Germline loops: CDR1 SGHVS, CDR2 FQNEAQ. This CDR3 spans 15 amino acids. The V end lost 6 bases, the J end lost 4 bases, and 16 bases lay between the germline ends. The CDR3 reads CASRPTSLGYNEQFF. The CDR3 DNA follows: TGTGCCAGCAGACCAACTAGCCTCGGGTACAATGAGCAGTTCTTC.

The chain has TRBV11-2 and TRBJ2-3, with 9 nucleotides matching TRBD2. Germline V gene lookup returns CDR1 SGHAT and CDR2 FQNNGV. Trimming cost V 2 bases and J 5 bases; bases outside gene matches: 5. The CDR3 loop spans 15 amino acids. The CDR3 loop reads CASSLLAGVIDTQYF. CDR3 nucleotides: TGTGCCAGCAGCTTATTAGCGGGAGTGATAGATACGCAGTATTTT.

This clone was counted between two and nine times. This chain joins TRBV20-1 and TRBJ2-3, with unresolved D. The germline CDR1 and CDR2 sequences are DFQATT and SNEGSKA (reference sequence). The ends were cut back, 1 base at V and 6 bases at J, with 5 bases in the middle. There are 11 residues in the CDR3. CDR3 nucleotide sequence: TGCAGTGCTAGAGGCCGGGATACGCAGTATTTT. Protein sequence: CSARGRDTQYF.

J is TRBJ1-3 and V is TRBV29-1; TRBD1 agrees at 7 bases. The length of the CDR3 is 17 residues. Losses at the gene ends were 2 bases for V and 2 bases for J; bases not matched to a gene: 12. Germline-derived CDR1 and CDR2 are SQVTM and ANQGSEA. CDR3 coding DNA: TGCAGCGTTGAAAGGTCCTCGACAGGGAACCCTGGAAACACCATATATTTT. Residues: CSVERSSTGNPGNTIYF.

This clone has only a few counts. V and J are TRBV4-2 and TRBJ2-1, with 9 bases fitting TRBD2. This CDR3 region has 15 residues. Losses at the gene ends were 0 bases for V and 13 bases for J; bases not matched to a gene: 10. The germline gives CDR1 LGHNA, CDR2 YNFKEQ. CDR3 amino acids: CASSQDVREGPHQFF. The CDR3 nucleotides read TGTGCCAGCAGCCAAGATGTGCGGGAGGGCCCCCACCAGTTCTTC.

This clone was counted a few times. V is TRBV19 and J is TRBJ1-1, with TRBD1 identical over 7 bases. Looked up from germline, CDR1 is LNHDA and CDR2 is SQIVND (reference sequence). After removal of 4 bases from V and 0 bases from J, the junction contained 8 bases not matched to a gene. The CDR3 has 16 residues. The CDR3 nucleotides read TGTGCCAGTAGTAACCGACAGGGATCGGTGAACACTGAAGCTTTCTTT. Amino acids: CASSNRQGSVNTEAFF.

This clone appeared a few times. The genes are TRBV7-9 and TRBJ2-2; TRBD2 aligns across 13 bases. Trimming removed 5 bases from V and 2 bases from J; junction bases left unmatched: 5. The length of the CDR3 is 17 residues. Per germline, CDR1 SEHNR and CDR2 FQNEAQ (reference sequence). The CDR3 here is CASSPPGLAGNTGELFF. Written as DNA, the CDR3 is TGTGCCAGCAGCCCCCCGGGACTAGCGGGAAACACCGGGGAGCTGTTTTTT.

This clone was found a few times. For the CDR3, the DNA is TGTGCCAGCTCAGTCGGACAGATGAACACTGAAGCTTTCTTT. Residues: CASSVGQMNTEAFF. The rearrangement links TRBV18 to TRBJ1-1, with D possibly matching TRBD1 (6 bases). CDR3 size: 14 residues. Germline values: CDR1 KGHSH, CDR2 LQKENI. V dropped 5 bases and J dropped 0 bases, with 10 bases sitting between them. Full variable domain (outside the CDR3, taken from reference TRBV18 and TRBJ1-1): NAGVMQNPRHLVRRRGQEARLRCSPMKGHSHVYWYRQLPEEGLKFMVYLQKENIIDESGMPKERFSAEFPKEGPSILRIQQVVRGDSAAYFCASSVGQMNTEAFFGQGTRLTVV.

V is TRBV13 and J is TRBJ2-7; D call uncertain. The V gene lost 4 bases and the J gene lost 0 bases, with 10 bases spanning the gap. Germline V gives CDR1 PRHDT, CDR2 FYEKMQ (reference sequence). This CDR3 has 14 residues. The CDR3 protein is CASSSSRTSYEQYF. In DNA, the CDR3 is TGTGCCAGCAGCTCCTCTAGAACCTCCTACGAGCAGTACTTC. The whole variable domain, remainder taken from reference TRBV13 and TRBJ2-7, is AAGVIQSPRHLIKEKRETATLKCYPIPRHDTVYWYQQGPGQDPQFLISFYEKMQSDKGSIPDRFSAQQFSDYHSELNMSSLELGDSALYFCASSSSRTSYEQYFGPGTRLTVT.

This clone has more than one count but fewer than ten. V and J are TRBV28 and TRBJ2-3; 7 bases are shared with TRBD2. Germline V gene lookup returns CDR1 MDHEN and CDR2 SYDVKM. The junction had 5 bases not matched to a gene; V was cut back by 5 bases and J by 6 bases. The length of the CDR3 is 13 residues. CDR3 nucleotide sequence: TGTGCCAGCAGTACCGTCGGGGGGGATACGCAGTATTTT. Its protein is CASSTVGGDTQYF.

The CDR3 region has the DNA TGTGCCTGGAAGATTCGCGGGAGGAACTACAATGAGCAGTTCTTC. Protein sequence: CAWKIRGRNYNEQFF. V is TRBV30 and J is TRBJ2-1, with 8 positions matching TRBD2. Germline V lookup: CDR1 GTSNPN, CDR2 SVGIG (reference sequence). Trimming cost V 4 bases and J 3 bases; bases outside gene matches: 8. CDR3 length equals 15 residues.

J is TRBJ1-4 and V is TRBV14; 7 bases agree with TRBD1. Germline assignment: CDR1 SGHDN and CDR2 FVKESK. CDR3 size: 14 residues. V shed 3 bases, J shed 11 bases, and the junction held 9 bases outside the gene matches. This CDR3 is CASSQFAGGLKLFF. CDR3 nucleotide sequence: TGTGCCAGCAGCCAGTTCGCAGGGGGATTGAAACTGTTTTTT.

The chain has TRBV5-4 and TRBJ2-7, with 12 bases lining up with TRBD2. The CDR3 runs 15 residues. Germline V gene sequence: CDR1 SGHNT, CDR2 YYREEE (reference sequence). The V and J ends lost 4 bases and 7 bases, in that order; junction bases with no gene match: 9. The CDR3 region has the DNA TGTGCCAGCAGCCCTAGAACCGGGACTAGCGGGGAGCAGTACTTC. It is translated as CASSPRTGTSGEQYF.

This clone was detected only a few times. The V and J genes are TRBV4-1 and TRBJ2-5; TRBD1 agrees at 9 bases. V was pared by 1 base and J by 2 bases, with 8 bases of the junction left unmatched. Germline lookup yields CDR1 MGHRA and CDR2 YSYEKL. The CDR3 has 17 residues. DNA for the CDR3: TGCGCCAGCAGCCAAGTCCGGGACAGGGCCCTTCAAGAGACCCAGTACTTC. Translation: CASSQVRDRALQETQYF.